Below are 32 T cell receptor beta chains sequenced from a single sample in a study of cytomegalovirus exposure and HLA in healthy donors. PCR primers comprised 60 Vbeta and 13 Jbeta primers. Data came from immunoSEQ multiplex PCR; TCRdb stores just in-frame clones and leaves some out. The table has approximately 300,000 clones, around 80% seen once; the top ten hold about 0.3%. Sequenced input: PBMCs. The origin of the receptors is a girl aged 2-10 years in good health and CMV-seronegative.

This clone was seen just once. The chain uses TRBV5-1 and TRBJ1-4; perhaps TRBD1 as D (6 bases). The germline V gene encodes CDR1 SGHRS and CDR2 YFSETQ. Trimming cost V 2 bases and J 5 bases, with 10 bases left between them. The CDR3 runs to 14 residues. CDR3 in DNA: TGCGCCAGCAGCTTAGGACAGCAGAATGAAAAACTGTTTTTT. It encodes CASSLGQQNEKLFF.

This chain links TRBV5-4 with TRBJ2-4; D perhaps matches TRBD2 (5 bases). CDR3 length: 17 amino acids. V shed 4 bases and J shed 2 bases, with 19 bases lying between them. In germline, CDR1 is SGHNT, CDR2 YYREEE (reference sequence). For the CDR3, the DNA is TGTGCCAGCAGCCTCAAGACGGGGTATGATCCCAAAAACATTCAGTACTTC. Translated, it gives CASSLKTGYDPKNIQYF.

In this sample, this clone turned up once. The chain has TRBV5-1 and TRBJ1-2; the D is unclear. Germline lookup yields CDR1 SGHRS and CDR2 YFSETQ. The CDR3 extends over 15 amino acids. V was trimmed by 0 bases and J by 4 bases, leaving 13 bases between them. The chain's CDR3 is CASSLASEGTYGYTF. CDR3 nucleotide sequence: TGCGCCAGCAGCTTGGCCTCTGAGGGCACCTATGGCTACACCTTC.

The V call is TRBV30, the J call TRBJ2-1; D ambiguous. The germline V gene encodes CDR1 GTSNPN and CDR2 SVGIG (reference sequence). CDR3 length equals 13 residues. Between the trimmed V and J ends, which lost 0 bases and 7 bases, there was a span of 10 bases. This CDR3 is CAWSVLDFNEQFF. The CDR3 nucleotides are TGTGCCTGGAGTGTACTTGACTTTAATGAGCAGTTCTTC.

The genes are TRBV19 and TRBJ2-7, with TRBD1 identical over 7 bases. The V and J ends lost 4 bases and 3 bases, in that order; junction bases with no gene match: 3. The CDR3 has 13 residues. In germline, CDR1 is LNHDA, CDR2 SQIVND (reference sequence). The CDR3 DNA reads TGTGCCAGTAGTAAGACAGGGATCTACGAGCAGTACTTC. Encoded protein: CASSKTGIYEQYF.

The chain uses TRBV7-8 and TRBJ1-1; 9 bases agree with TRBD1. The germline V gene has CDR1 SGHVS and CDR2 FQNEAQ. The CDR3 loop spans 14 amino acids. The V and J ends lost 6 bases and 3 bases, in that order; junction bases with no gene match: 5. CDR3 residues: CASRGTGPYTEAFF. CDR3 bases: TGTGCCAGCAGAGGGACAGGGCCTTACACTGAAGCTTTCTTT.

This clone was detected a few times. The chain joins TRBV30 to TRBJ1-2; D unresolved. Germline V lookup: CDR1 GTSNPN, CDR2 SVGIG (reference sequence). The germline V and J ends were trimmed by 0 bases and 2 bases, with 16 bases remaining between them. This CDR3 is 16 amino acids long. CDR3 amino acids: CAWSVGMGSGNYGYTF. The CDR3 DNA reads as TGTGCCTGGAGTGTAGGGATGGGGTCGGGGAACTATGGCTACACCTTC.

About this clone itself: This sample includes further DNA sequences coding for the same CDR3. The genes are TRBV30 and TRBJ1-5, with D possibly being TRBD1 (6 bases). Germline V gives CDR1 GTSNPN, CDR2 SVGIG (reference sequence). V shed 0 bases and J shed 4 bases, with 7 bases lying between them. There are 13 residues in the CDR3. Here the CDR3 reads CAWSVQGNQPQHF. In DNA form, the CDR3 reads TGTGCCTGGAGTGTACAGGGAAATCAGCCCCAGCATTTT.

The rearrangement uses TRBV11-1 and TRBJ2-3, with D unclear. The V and J ends lost 1 base and 6 bases respectively, with 11 bases between them. The CDR3 is made up of 14 amino acids. CDR1 SGHAT and CDR2 FQDESV come from the germline V gene (reference sequence). Here the CDR3 reads CASSLVSLGDTQYF. In DNA, the CDR3 is TGTGCCAGCAGCTTAGTTAGTCTCGGGGATACGCAGTATTTT.

The chain couples TRBV28 to TRBJ2-5; D is ambiguous. The germline CDR1 and CDR2 sequences are MDHEN and SYDVKM. The CDR3 consists of 14 residues. V gave up 3 bases and J gave up 5 bases, with 13 bases separating them. The CDR3 loop is CASSFYSLKETQYF. Written as DNA, the CDR3 is TGTGCCAGCAGTTTTTATAGTTTAAAGGAGACCCAGTACTTC.

V and J are TRBV12-5 and TRBJ1-1; tentatively, D is TRBD1 (5 bases). CDR1 and CDR2 (germline): LGHNT, FRNRAP. This CDR3 is 13 amino acids long. Trimming cost V 6 bases and J 6 bases, with 14 bases left between them. The CDR3, as DNA: TGTGCTAGTGGGGGGCAGGGTGATTCTGAAGCTTTCTTT. Translation gives CASGGQGDSEAFF.

The genes are TRBV4-1 and TRBJ2-5; 8 bases match TRBD1. The CDR3 covers 13 residues. Germline trimming cut 4 bases from V and 5 bases from J; bases unmatched to any gene: 3. Germline V gene data show CDR1 as MGHRA and CDR2 as YSYEKL. CDR3 bases: TGCGCCAGCAGCCGACAGGGGTACGAGACCCAGTACTTC. Its translation is CASSRQGYETQYF.

V and J are TRBV9 and TRBJ2-1; D uncertain. V was clipped by 4 bases and J by 10 bases, with 15 bases between them. The CDR3 runs to 13 residues. Germline V gene sequence: CDR1 SGDLS, CDR2 YYNGEE. The CDR3 DNA reads TGTGCCAGCAGCTTCTCACTCCTTCCGGAGCAGTTCTTC. This codes for CASSFSLLPEQFF.

The rearrangement links TRBV23-1 to TRBJ1-2, with D possibly TRBD1 on 5 matching bases. TRBV23-1 is identified as an open reading frame with a role that is uncertain. There are 13 residues in the CDR3. V lost 4 bases and J lost 7, with 13 bases in between. The chain's CDR3 is CASSPPPGGGYTF. The CDR3 DNA sequence: TGCGCCAGCAGTCCCCCCCCGGGGGGTGGCTACACCTTC.

The rearrangement joins TRBV10-3 to TRBJ1-3; D gene unclear. This CDR3 has 21 residues. Trimming took 2 bases from V and 4 from J, leaving 30 bases between them. The germline V gene has CDR1 ENHRY and CDR2 SYGVKD. The CDR3 DNA reads as TGTGCCATCAGTGAGAGCAGGAGCCAGAGCGGCGTCCCTACGCCCGGAAACACCATATATTTT. Protein product: CAISESRSQSGVPTPGNTIYF.

This clone was seen only a few times. J is TRBJ2-1 and V is TRBV5-6; 11 bases are shared with TRBD2. The CDR3 is 14 amino acids. Germline CDR1 is SGHDT and CDR2 is YYEEEE. The J segment lost 5 bases and the V segment lost 6 bases, leaving 4 bases of the junction unmatched. This CDR3 is CASKLAGGNNEQFF. The CDR3 DNA is TGTGCCAGCAAGCTAGCGGGAGGTAACAATGAGCAGTTCTTC.

The V and J genes are TRBV19 and TRBJ2-5, with D perhaps TRBD2 (6 bases). The CDR3 loop spans 17 amino acids. Germline V CDR1 and CDR2: LNHDA, SQIVND (reference sequence). V was pared by 5 bases and J by 4 bases, with 23 bases between. CDR3 region: CASSVNGGSRYGETQYF. DNA of the CDR3: TGTGCCAGTAGTGTGAACGGGGGTTCCAGGTACGGAGAGACCCAGTACTTC.

The chain uses TRBV18 and TRBJ2-3, with unresolved D. The V and J ends lost 0 bases and 5 bases respectively, with 6 bases between them. The germline V gene encodes CDR1 KGHSH and CDR2 LQKENI. CDR3 length equals 13 residues. The CDR3 coding sequence is TGTGCCAGCTCACCACCCGCAGGAGATACGCAGTATTTT. Its translation is CASSPPAGDTQYF.

The rearrangement joins TRBV28 to TRBJ1-2, with D possibly TRBD1 on 5 matching bases. This CDR3 is 14 amino acids long. CDR1 and CDR2 (germline): MDHEN, SYDVKM. V was pared by 2 bases and J by 1 base, with 8 bases between. CDR3 DNA sequence: TGTGCCAGCAGTTTAGGGGCACATAACTATGGCTACACCTTC. This translates into CASSLGAHNYGYTF.

The gene calls are TRBV7-6 and TRBJ1-1; D is unresolved. V was shortened by 7 bases and J by 1 base, with 13 bases between the two germline ends. This CDR3 has 14 amino acids. Germline CDR1 and CDR2: SGHVS and FNYEAQ. In DNA, the CDR3 is TGTGCCAGCATCCCAGCCGGGTGGAACACTGAAGCTTTCTTT. It is translated as CASIPAGWNTEAFF.

The CDR3 nucleotides read TGTGCCAGCTCGTCGGACAGCTACGAGCAGTACTTC. This sequence encodes CASSSDSYEQYF. The V call is TRBV18, the J call TRBJ2-7; a possible D gene is TRBD1 (6 bases). Germline loops: CDR1 KGHSH, CDR2 LQKENI. The CDR3 sequence is 12 residues long. Trimming took 6 bases from V and 3 from J, leaving 9 bases between them.

The chain combines TRBV7-2 with TRBJ2-1; maybe TRBD2 (7 bases). The CDR3 covers 19 residues. V lost 1 base to trimming and J lost 4 bases, with 23 bases between them. CDR1 SGHTA and CDR2 FQGNSA come from the germline V gene. Here the CDR3 DNA reads TGTGCCAGCAGCTTAGAGGGGGGGGGTTTACGGCTTCCATACAATGAGCAGTTCTTC. It specifies CASSLEGGGLRLPYNEQFF. The complete variable domain, with remaining parts taken from reference TRBV7-2 and TRBJ2-1, reads GAGVSQSPSNKVTEKGKDVELRCDPISGHTALYWYRQSLGQGLEFLIYFQGNSAPDKSGLPSDRFSAERTGGSVSTLTIQRTQQEDSAVYLCASSLEGGGLRLPYNEQFFGPGTRLTVL.

There are a few counts of this clone. J is TRBJ2-1 and V is TRBV9; 8 bases align to TRBD2. Germline CDR1 SGDLS, CDR2 YYNGEE. The CDR3 runs 15 residues. V was clipped by 3 bases and J by 2 bases; unmatched bases: 4. Here the CDR3 reads CASSDTSGTYNEQFF. In nucleotides, the CDR3 is TGTGCCAGCAGCGATACTAGCGGCACCTACAATGAGCAGTTCTTC.

The chain links TRBV14 to TRBJ2-7; D may be TRBD1 (6 bases). Germline V gene lookup returns CDR1 SGHDN and CDR2 FVKESK. The CDR3 runs to 15 residues. The V end lost 0 bases, the J end lost 0 bases, and 9 bases lay between the germline ends. CDR3 region: CASSQDRGYSYEQYF. CDR3 coding DNA: TGTGCCAGCAGCCAAGACAGGGGTTACTCCTACGAGCAGTACTTC.

V and J are TRBV10-3 and TRBJ1-1; the D is unclear. Germline CDR1 reads ENHRY; CDR2 reads SYGVKD. With 7 bases removed from V and 4 bases from J, the gap between germline ends came to 13 bases. This CDR3 has 13 amino acids. The CDR3 sequence is CAITAARGTEAFF. CDR3 coding DNA: TGTGCCATCACGGCAGCCCGGGGCACTGAAGCTTTCTTT.

The chain carries TRBV28 and TRBJ1-1; TRBD1 is a possible D gene (6 bases). V dropped 4 bases and J dropped 4 bases, with 13 bases sitting between them. The germline gives CDR1 MDHEN, CDR2 SYDVKM. This CDR3 region has 14 residues. CDR3 in DNA: TGTGCCAGCAGTTCGGGACAAATAGTCACTGAAGCTTTCTTT. This translates into CASSSGQIVTEAFF.

The chain joins TRBV11-2 to TRBJ2-3; 7 positions match TRBD2. Per germline, CDR1 SGHAT and CDR2 FQNNGV. The junction had 7 bases not matched to a gene; V was cut back by 0 bases and J by 4 bases. CDR3 length: 16 amino acids. The CDR3, as DNA: TGTGCCAGCAGCTTAGACCGGGAGGTAACTCCAGATACGCAGTATTTT. This codes for CASSLDREVTPDTQYF.

Here the CDR3 reads CASSIEPRQFSYNEQFF. The CDR3 nucleotides read TGTGCCAGTAGTATAGAACCGCGGCAGTTCTCCTACAATGAGCAGTTCTTC. The chain couples TRBV19 to TRBJ2-1; D gene ambiguous. Trimming removed 0 bases at V and 0 bases at J, with 12 bases between. The CDR3 consists of 17 residues. CDR1 is LNHDA, CDR2 SQIVND, per germline (reference sequence).

DNA of the CDR3: TGCAGCGTTGAAGCGGACAGTACCTACGAGCAGTACTTC. Translating gives CSVEADSTYEQYF. The gene calls are TRBV29-1 and TRBJ2-7, with D perhaps matching TRBD1 (6 bases). Germline V gene sequence: CDR1 SQVTM, CDR2 ANQGSEA. The CDR3 has 13 residues. Between the trimmed V and J ends, which lost 1 base and 2 bases, there was a span of 9 bases.

This rearrangement joins TRBV7-8 to TRBJ1-6; D is undetermined. Trimming took 2 bases from V and 2 from J, leaving 10 bases between them. Germline V lookup: CDR1 SGHVS, CDR2 FQNEAQ. The CDR3 contains 16 residues. The CDR3: CASSLSGGTYNSPLHF. CDR3 DNA: TGTGCCAGCAGCTTAAGTGGCGGAACCTATAATTCACCCCTCCACTTT.

The chain joins TRBV5-1 to TRBJ2-7; D unresolved. Germline lookup yields CDR1 SGHRS and CDR2 YFSETQ. Trimming left V 4 bases short and J 7 bases short, with 15 bases between. The length of the CDR3 is 13 residues. In DNA, the CDR3 is TGCGCCAGCAGCAACTCCCGGTCGTGGGAGCAGTACTTC. Encoded protein: CASSNSRSWEQYF.

The J gene is TRBJ2-3, the V gene TRBV19; 7 bases are shared with TRBD2. Trimming removed 2 bases from V and 2 bases from J; junction bases left unmatched: 7. Germline V CDR1 and CDR2: LNHDA, SQIVND (reference sequence). This CDR3 is 16 amino acids long. CDR3 nucleotide sequence: TGTGCCAGTAGTATACTAAAGCGGGGCCTCACAGATACGCAGTATTTT. Its translation is CASSILKRGLTDTQYF.